The 18 T cell receptor beta chains presented below share a single source sample, sequenced in a study of human T cells and chemical hapten exposure. Using its own MiXCR run on the RACE reads, TCRdb lists one record per CDR3 protein. The sample lists tens of thousands of distinct CDR3 sequences, around 13% seen once, with more than 4.5% in the top ten. The sample's time point: patch test 3, about 24 weeks after DPC sensitization. The treatment here: therapeutic diphenylcyclopropenone sensitization with weekly scalp DPC. The sequencing used whole blood, collected in connection with sensitization to the hapten diphenylcyclopropenone (DPC). The receptor source for this set is a woman in her 50s with alopecia areata. Some clones in this sample may be carry-over from other donors' samples.

This clonotype was counted ten times or more. The chain uses TRBV7-8 and TRBJ2-1, with D unclear. This CDR3 has 11 residues. The V and J ends lost 2 bases and 10 bases respectively, with 6 bases between them. Germline assignment: CDR1 SGHVS and CDR2 FQNEAQ. This CDR3 is CASSLRAEQFF. The CDR3 region has the DNA TGTGCCAGCAGCTTAAGGGCAGAGCAGTTCTTC. Together with reference TRBV7-8 and TRBJ2-1, the CDR3 gives the full variable domain: GAGVSQSPRYKVAKRGQDVALRCDPISGHVSLFWYQQALGQGPEFLTYFQNEAQLDKSGLPSDRFFAERPEGSVSTLKIQRTQQEDSAVYLCASSLRAEQFFGPGTRLTVL.

This clonotype was observed at least ten times. The gene calls are TRBV7-6 and TRBJ1-1; no definite D call. V lost 5 bases and J lost 1, with 17 bases in between. The germline V gene has CDR1 SGHVS and CDR2 FNYEAQ. The CDR3 contains 16 residues. CDR3 sequence: CASSPNIIAGNTEAFF. DNA of the CDR3: TGTGCCAGCAGCCCTAACATAATTGCTGGGAACACTGAAGCTTTCTTT.

The genes are TRBV18 and TRBJ1-2; 7 bases line up with TRBD1. The CDR3 has 13 amino acids. The J segment lost 9 bases and the V segment lost 6 bases, leaving 10 bases of the junction unmatched. In germline, CDR1 is KGHSH, CDR2 LQKENI. The CDR3 DNA follows: TGTGCCAGCTCCGCCCGGGACAGCGGAAGCTACACCTTC. Translating it yields CASSARDSGSYTF.

This clonotype was found many times. V and J are TRBV6-6 and TRBJ2-3; D unclear. This CDR3 is built from 17 residues. CDR1 MNHNY and CDR2 SVGAGI come from the germline V gene (reference sequence). The V end lost 0 bases, the J end lost 1 base, and 14 bases lay between the germline ends. The CDR3 protein is CASSYSTRRGGTDTQYF. DNA of the CDR3: TGTGCCAGCAGTTACTCGACTCGGCGCGGCGGCACAGATACGCAGTATTTT.

This clonotype was detected many times. The junction departs from the called germline gene at one end, perhaps through a read error. The genes are TRBV7-9 and TRBJ2-5, with D maybe TRBD2 (5 bases). CDR1 SEHNR and CDR2 FQNEAQ come from the germline V gene (reference sequence). This CDR3 has 12 amino acids. The CDR3 DNA reads TGTGCCAGCAGTTTAGTAGGAGGGACCCAGTACTTC. Encoded protein: CASSLVGGTQYF.

This clonotype was recorded many times. The rearrangement joins TRBV29-1 to TRBJ2-5; no definite D call. With 4 bases removed from V and 4 bases from J, the gap between germline ends came to 10 bases. The CDR3 sequence is 12 residues long. Germline-derived CDR1 and CDR2 are SQVTM and ANQGSEA. This CDR3 reads CSVVLVAETQYF. DNA for the CDR3: TGCAGCGTTGTGCTCGTCGCAGAGACCCAGTACTTC.

This clonotype was found many times. The chain is built from TRBV7-6 and TRBJ2-7, with D perhaps assigned TRBD1 or TRBD2 (6 bases each). This CDR3 contains 13 residues. The V and J ends lost 6 bases and 0 bases respectively, with 9 bases between them. Germline CDR1 reads SGHVS; CDR2 reads FNYEAQ. This CDR3 reads CASSRGLSYEQYF. The CDR3, as DNA: TGTGCCAGCAGTCGGGGGCTCTCCTACGAGCAGTACTTC.

This clonotype was recorded at least ten times. The genes are TRBV24-1 and TRBJ1-1; D possibly corresponds to TRBD1 (5 bases). Germline values: CDR1 KGHDR, CDR2 SFDVKD. V was trimmed by 7 bases and J by 1 base, leaving 9 bases between them. The CDR3 extends over 13 amino acids. The chain's CDR3 is CATRTTGNTEAFF. As DNA, the CDR3 is TGTGCCACCAGGACTACAGGGAACACTGAAGCTTTCTTT.

The J gene is TRBJ2-3, the V gene TRBV5-1; D remains ambiguous. CDR1 and CDR2 from the germline V gene are SGHRS and YFSETQ. V lost 4 bases to trimming and J lost 1 base, with 13 bases between them. The CDR3 has 15 residues. The CDR3 DNA is TGCGCCAGCAGCCCTTTTAGCAGCCGCACAGATACGCAGTATTTT. This translates into CASSPFSSRTDTQYF.

This clonotype was found many times. The V and J genes are TRBV2 and TRBJ2-2; tentatively, D is TRBD1 (6 bases). The CDR3 has 15 amino acids. The V end was cut by 5 bases, the J end by 3 bases, with 13 bases between. Looked up from germline, CDR1 is SNHLY and CDR2 is FYNNEI. DNA for the CDR3: TGTGCCAGCAGTCTCCAGACAGGAGACACCGGGGAGCTGTTTTTT. Amino acid sequence: CASSLQTGDTGELFF.

This clonotype was picked up a small number of times. The chain has TRBV6-6 and TRBJ2-7; maybe TRBD1 (6 bases). V was pared by 0 bases and J by 0 bases, with 12 bases between. The CDR3 extends over 16 amino acids. Germline CDR1 reads MNHNY; CDR2 reads SVGAGI (reference sequence). In nucleotides, the CDR3 is TGTGCCAGCAGTTACTCAAGGGGGACAAGCTCCTACGAGCAGTACTTC. Its translation is CASSYSRGTSSYEQYF.

This clonotype was observed at least ten times. The V call is TRBV7-3, the J call TRBJ2-6; 7 bases match TRBD1. The V gene's germline CDR1 is SGHTA and CDR2 FQGTGA. The CDR3 has 14 residues. The V gene end was trimmed by 4 bases and the J gene end by 9 bases; junction bases not matched to a gene: 6. This chain's CDR3 is CASSSARTGNVLTF. In nucleotides, the CDR3 is TGTGCCAGCAGCTCTGCCCGGACAGGCAACGTCCTGACTTTC.

This clonotype was seen many times. The chain joins TRBV6-2 or TRBV6-3 to TRBJ1-2; possibly TRBD1 for D (5 bases). Between the trimmed V and J ends, which lost 6 bases and 4 bases, there was a span of 15 bases. The CDR3 has 14 amino acids. Germline lookup yields CDR1 MNHEY and CDR2 SVGEGT. The CDR3, as DNA: TGTGCCAGCAGCAGGGACTCCGCGTCCTATGGCTACACCTTC. It yields the protein CASSRDSASYGYTF.

This clonotype was observed many times. The V gene is TRBV4-2, the J gene TRBJ2-7; D call uncertain. Germline-derived CDR1 and CDR2 are LGHNA and YNFKEQ. V was cut by 0 bases and J by 2 bases, with 14 bases left in between. The CDR3 has 16 residues. This CDR3 is CASSQESRSVAYEQYF. CDR3 coding DNA: TGTGCCAGCAGCCAAGAGTCCAGGTCGGTCGCCTACGAGCAGTACTTC.

The V call is TRBV6-6, the J call TRBJ1-2, with D hard to call. The ends were cut back, 2 bases at V and 8 bases at J, with 12 bases in the middle. Per the germline V gene, CDR1 is MNHNY and CDR2 is SVGAGI (reference sequence). This CDR3 has 13 amino acids. The CDR3 DNA follows: TGTGCCAGCAGTTACAAGGCCCTACGGGGCTACACCTTC. Its protein is CASSYKALRGYTF.

This clonotype showed up many times. The chain recombines TRBV2 with TRBJ2-2; perhaps TRBD1 as D (6 bases). The CDR3 is 14 amino acids. CDR1 and CDR2 from the germline V gene are SNHLY and FYNNEI. The V and J ends lost 5 bases and 7 bases respectively, with 14 bases between them. The CDR3 coding sequence is TGTGCCAGCAGTTGGACAGATCAGGGCGGGGAGCTGTTTTTT. Its translation is CASSWTDQGGELFF.

The J gene is TRBJ2-1, the V gene TRBV6-5; D possibly matches TRBD1 or TRBD2 (5 bases each). Germline V lookup: CDR1 MNHEY, CDR2 SVGAGI. This CDR3 has 15 residues. V was shortened by 4 bases and J by 3 bases, with 13 bases between the two germline ends. The CDR3 DNA follows: TGTGCCAGCAGTTCCAGTCGGGACGGCTACAATGAGCAGTTCTTC. Protein: CASSSSRDGYNEQFF.

The J gene is TRBJ2-3, the V gene TRBV20-1; no clear D gene. V shed 6 bases and J shed 2 bases, with 12 bases lying between them. Germline-derived CDR1 and CDR2 are DFQATT and SNEGSKA (reference sequence). The CDR3 sequence is 13 residues long. The CDR3 DNA sequence: TGCAGTGCGGCGCCAGCCCTCACAGATACGCAGTATTTT. Protein: CSAAPALTDTQYF.